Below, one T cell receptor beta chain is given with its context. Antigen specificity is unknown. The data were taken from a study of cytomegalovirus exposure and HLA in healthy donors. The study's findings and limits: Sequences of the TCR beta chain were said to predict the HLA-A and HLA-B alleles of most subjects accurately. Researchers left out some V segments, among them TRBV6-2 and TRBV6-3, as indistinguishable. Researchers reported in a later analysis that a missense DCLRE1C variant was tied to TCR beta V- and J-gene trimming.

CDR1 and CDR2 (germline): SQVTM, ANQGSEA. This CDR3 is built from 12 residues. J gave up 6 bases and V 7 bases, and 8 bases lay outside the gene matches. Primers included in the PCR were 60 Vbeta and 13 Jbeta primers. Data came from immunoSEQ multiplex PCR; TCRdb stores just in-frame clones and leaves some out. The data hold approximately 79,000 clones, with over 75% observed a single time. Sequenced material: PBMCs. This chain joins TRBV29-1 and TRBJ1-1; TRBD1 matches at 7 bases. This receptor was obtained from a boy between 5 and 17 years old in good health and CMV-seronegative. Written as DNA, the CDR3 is TGCAGCGCCCGAGGGGGCCCCCCTGAAGCTTTCTTT. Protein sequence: CSARGGPPEAFF.